One and the same sample provided the 32 T cell receptor beta chains below, sequenced in a study of spatial heterogeneity in lung cancer. Described time point: blood at routine non-recurrence follow-up after resection. TCRdb used MiXCR to reprocess the 5' RACE reads, holding one entry per CDR3 protein. The sample shows roughly 46,000 distinct CDR3 sequences, roughly 10% of them seen only once. The source was PBMCs, collected at follow-up. The source is a male donor with early-stage non-small cell lung cancer.

The V and J genes are TRBV6-5 and TRBJ2-5; 9 nucleotides match TRBD1. CDR1 and CDR2 from the germline V gene are MNHEY and SVGAGI. J was trimmed by 5 bases and V by 6 bases; bases with no gene match: 4. This CDR3 comprises 13 residues. CDR3 coding DNA: TGTGCCAGCAGCCGGACAGGGGAGGAGACCCAGTACTTC. Protein: CASSRTGEETQYF.

The table lists this clonotype with many counts. V gene TRBV12-3 or TRBV12-4 combines with J gene TRBJ1-1, with 7 positions matching TRBD1. CDR3 length: 14 amino acids. V lost 3 bases, J lost 3 bases, and 4 bases stayed unmatched. CDR3 nucleotides: TGTGCCAGCAGTTTGCAGGGGGGGGACACTGAAGCTTTCTTT. It translates to CASSLQGGDTEAFF.

This clonotype was seen only a few times. The chain joins TRBV5-1 to TRBJ1-1; 7 bases map to TRBD1. The length of the CDR3 is 14 residues. V trimming: 1 base; J trimming: 3 bases; junction bases outside the gene matches: 3. Germline CDR1 reads SGHRS; CDR2 reads YFSETQ. The CDR3 reads CASSLRQGDTEAFF. CDR3 in DNA: TGCGCCAGCAGCTTGCGCCAGGGGGACACTGAAGCTTTCTTT.

The gene calls are TRBV7-8 and TRBJ1-5; possible D gene TRBD1, 5 bases. Between the trimmed V and J ends, which lost 5 bases and 3 bases, there was a span of 11 bases. The germline V gene has CDR1 SGHVS and CDR2 FQNEAQ. CDR3 length: 14 amino acids. The CDR3 DNA reads as TGTGCCAGCAGCCAAGGGGATATCAATCAGCCCCAGCATTTT. Protein sequence: CASSQGDINQPQHF. Full variable domain (remainder filled in from reference TRBV7-8 and TRBJ1-5): GAGVSQSPRYKVAKRGQDVALRCDPISGHVSLFWYQQALGQGPEFLTYFQNEAQLDKSGLPSDRFFAERPEGSVSTLKIQRTQQEDSAVYLCASSQGDINQPQHFGDGTRLSIL.

The sample holds many counts of this clonotype. The chain has TRBV7-3 and TRBJ2-1; D uncertain. The ends were cut back, 5 bases at V and 6 bases at J, with 17 bases in the middle. The germline V gene encodes CDR1 SGHTA and CDR2 FQGTGA. The CDR3 runs 15 residues. The CDR3 nucleotides are TGTGCCAGCAGCACCCGGACCGTGTCGAGCAATGAGCAGTTCTTC. Translation: CASSTRTVSSNEQFF.

This chain joins TRBV20-1 and TRBJ1-1; no definite D call. CDR1 DFQATT and CDR2 SNEGSKA come from the germline V gene (reference sequence). The CDR3 is made up of 12 amino acids. The CDR3 region is CTARPPNTEAFF. As DNA, the CDR3 is TGCACCGCTCGACCTCCGAACACTGAAGCTTTCTTT.

In this sample, this clonotype turned up a few times. J is TRBJ2-7 and V is TRBV12-3 or TRBV12-4; D is unclear. V lost 6 bases and J 5 bases, leaving 14 bases between the germline ends. The CDR3 runs 13 residues. CDR3 loop: CASSLRAVNEQYF. CDR3 sequence (DNA): TGTGCCAGCAGCCTCCGGGCAGTAAACGAGCAGTACTTC.

The rearrangement links TRBV5-1 to TRBJ2-7; D unclear. V gave up 1 base and J gave up 3 bases, with 11 bases separating them. CDR3 length: 14 amino acids. Germline CDR1 is SGHRS and CDR2 is YFSETQ. DNA for the CDR3: TGCGCCAGCAGCTTGCTCCCTACGGGCTACGAGCAGTACTTC. Its translation: CASSLLPTGYEQYF.

This clonotype was picked up many times. V is TRBV5-1 and J is TRBJ2-7; TRBD2 matches 8 bases. This CDR3 comprises 14 residues. Germline CDR1 reads SGHRS; CDR2 reads YFSETQ. With 7 bases clipped from V and 0 bases from J, the junction kept 6 bases outside the gene matches. CDR3: CASSSGTSSYEQYF. CDR3 nucleotides: TGCGCCAGCTCCTCCGGGACTAGCTCCTACGAGCAGTACTTC.

The table lists this clonotype with many counts. The chain employs TRBV7-9 and TRBJ2-2; D uncertain. V was clipped by 3 bases and J by 1 base, with 6 bases between them. Germline CDR1 and CDR2: SEHNR and FQNEAQ (reference sequence). The CDR3 spans 14 residues. The CDR3 is CASSFRQNTGELFF. DNA for the CDR3: TGTGCCAGCAGCTTCAGACAGAACACCGGGGAGCTGTTTTTT.

This clonotype was recorded a few times. V usage is TRBV7-9 and J usage is TRBJ2-1; 9 bases fit TRBD2. This CDR3 contains 14 residues. After removal of 5 bases from V and 8 bases from J, the junction contained 7 bases not matched to a gene. Germline V lookup: CDR1 SEHNR, CDR2 FQNEAQ (reference sequence). DNA for the CDR3: TGTGCCAGCAGCCCCATGACTAGCGGTCATGAGCAGTTCTTC. Translating it yields CASSPMTSGHEQFF.

The sample holds many counts of this clonotype. The chain recombines TRBV9 with TRBJ2-5, with 9 bases fitting TRBD1. CDR3 length equals 16 residues. Germline assignment: CDR1 SGDLS and CDR2 YYNGEE. The trim removed 3 bases at V and 3 bases at J, leaving 9 bases unmatched. The CDR3, as DNA: TGTGCCAGCAGCGGAAAAGGAGGGACAGGGAAAGAGACCCAGTACTTC. It encodes CASSGKGGTGKETQYF.

This clonotype was detected ten times or more. This sequence joins TRBV24-1 and TRBJ2-2, with D possibly TRBD2 on 6 matching bases. This CDR3 has 17 amino acids. The germline V gene encodes CDR1 KGHDR and CDR2 SFDVKD. Between the trimmed V and J ends, which lost 3 bases and 1 base, there was a span of 14 bases. The CDR3 loop is CATSDRTGTENTGELFF. CDR3 coding DNA: TGTGCCACCAGTGATCGTACCGGGACTGAGAACACCGGGGAGCTGTTTTTT.

This clonotype was picked up many times. V is TRBV24-1 and J is TRBJ2-5, with D possibly called TRBD1 or TRBD2 (6 bases each). Germline V gene sequence: CDR1 KGHDR, CDR2 SFDVKD. Trimming took 8 bases from V and 5 from J, leaving 17 bases between them. This CDR3 region has 14 residues. This chain's CDR3 is CATTIRGRAETQYF. The CDR3 DNA reads TGTGCCACCACCATTCGGGGGCGTGCGGAGACCCAGTACTTC.

In this sample, this clonotype turned up a few times. The chain combines TRBV7-6 with TRBJ1-5, with a tentative D call TRBD1 (6 bases). The CDR3 length is 13 residues. V was trimmed by 8 bases and J by 3 bases, leaving 11 bases between them. Germline V gene sequence: CDR1 SGHVS, CDR2 FNYEAQ. CDR3 DNA sequence: TGTGCCAGCGGTGTGGGACACAATCAGCCCCAGCATTTT. Amino acid sequence: CASGVGHNQPQHF.

The rearrangement links TRBV9 to TRBJ2-5, with D uncertain. Germline CDR1 and CDR2: SGDLS and YYNGEE. The CDR3 runs to 13 residues. V was trimmed by 0 bases and J by 5 bases, leaving 8 bases between them. The CDR3: CASSVVLGETQYF. CDR3 in DNA: TGTGCCAGCAGCGTAGTTCTAGGGGAGACCCAGTACTTC.

This clonotype was detected many times. This sequence joins TRBV10-3 and TRBJ1-1; D is uncertain. The CDR3 is 12 amino acids. From germline, CDR1 is ENHRY and CDR2 SYGVKD. Between the trimmed V and J ends, which lost 11 bases and 1 base, there was a span of 11 bases. The CDR3 here is CASRRGNTEAFF. CDR3 DNA sequence: TGTGCCTCCCGGCGAGGGAACACTGAAGCTTTCTTT.

V usage is TRBV30 and J usage is TRBJ2-2; TRBD2 matches 12 bases. Trimming at V came to 8 bases and at J to 3 bases, leaving 10 bases not matched to a gene. CDR1 GTSNPN and CDR2 SVGIG come from the germline V gene (reference sequence). The CDR3 sequence is 16 residues long. The CDR3 DNA follows: TGTGCCGGGCAAAATCGACTAGCGGGAGACACCGGGGAGCTGTTTTTT. Encoded protein: CAGQNRLAGDTGELFF.

The table lists this clonotype with many counts. The chain's CDR3 is CASSLRTTDTQYF. The CDR3 DNA sequence: TGTGCCAGCAGCCTACGGACCACAGATACGCAGTATTTT. This sequence joins TRBV11-3 and TRBJ2-3; D is unresolved. The V gene lost 5 bases and the J gene lost 2 bases, with 8 bases spanning the gap. CDR1 and CDR2 from the germline V gene are SGHNT and YENEEA. The CDR3 totals 13 residues.

There are many counts of this clonotype. CDR3 DNA sequence: TGTGCCAGCGGTCAGGGCCAGGGACTAGCGGGGTACACAGATACGCAGTATTTT. This sequence encodes CASGQGQGLAGYTDTQYF. The J gene is TRBJ2-3, the V gene TRBV12-3 or TRBV12-4, with TRBD2 identical over 13 bases. This CDR3 contains 18 residues. J lost 2 bases, V lost 8 bases, and 13 bases had no gene match.

This rearrangement joins TRBV7-9 to TRBJ2-2; D tentatively fits TRBD1 or TRBD2 (6 bases each). The CDR3 length is 17 residues. Germline V gene data show CDR1 as SEHNR and CDR2 as FQNEAQ (reference sequence). Trimming took off 4 bases at V and 0 bases at J, with 15 bases between the two ends. CDR3 DNA sequence: TGTGCCAGCAGCTCTCCGGGGGCGGAGACGAACACCGGGGAGCTGTTTTTT. Its translation is CASSSPGAETNTGELFF.

In this sample, this clonotype turned up many times. This chain joins TRBV7-2 and TRBJ2-5; 11 bases are a match to TRBD2. This CDR3 comprises 15 residues. Germline lookup yields CDR1 SGHTA and CDR2 FQGNSA. V lost 5 bases and J lost 5; bases outside the gene matches: 7. For the CDR3, the DNA is TGTGCCAGCAGCCGTAGCGGGAGGGCGTGGGAGACCCAGTACTTC. Translation gives CASSRSGRAWETQYF. Based on the CDR3 plus reference TRBV7-2 and TRBJ2-5, the full variable domain is GAGVSQSPSNKVTEKGKDVELRCDPISGHTALYWYRQSLGQGLEFLIYFQGNSAPDKSGLPSDRFSAERTGGSVSTLTIQRTQQEDSAVYLCASSRSGRAWETQYFGPGTRLLVL.

This clonotype was counted ten times or more. The chain recombines TRBV14 with TRBJ1-1; no reliable D call. This CDR3 is 12 amino acids long. The germline V gene has CDR1 SGHDN and CDR2 FVKESK. Trimming removed 1 base at V and 7 bases at J, with 7 bases between. The CDR3 loop is CASSQVPSEAFF. The DNA of the CDR3 is TGTGCCAGCAGCCAAGTCCCGAGTGAAGCTTTCTTT.

The chain couples TRBV7-1 to TRBJ1-4; no reliable D call. Being an ORF, TRBV7-1 has a function that is uncertain. The CDR3 covers 13 residues. Trimming removed 1 base at V and 12 bases at J, with 12 bases between. This chain's CDR3 is CASSSEPGAELFF. As DNA, the CDR3 is TGTGCCAGCAGCTCAGAACCGGGAGCAGAACTGTTTTTT.

This clonotype has only a few counts. The genes are TRBV6-6 and TRBJ2-7, with D perhaps TRBD1 (6 bases). CDR1 is MNHNY and CDR2 is SVGAGI in the germline V gene (reference sequence). The CDR3 runs 14 residues. The V and J ends lost 5 bases and 3 bases respectively, with 14 bases between them. CDR3 sequence (DNA): TGTGCCAGCAGTCTCAGGGGTATAAGCTACGAGCAGTACTTC. It encodes CASSLRGISYEQYF.

The V gene is TRBV3-1, the J gene TRBJ2-7; D gene ambiguous. There are 13 residues in the CDR3. CDR1 is LGHDT and CDR2 is YNNKEL in the germline V gene (reference sequence). V lost 1 base to trimming and J lost 2 bases, with 6 bases between them. The CDR3 coding sequence is TGTGCCAGCAGCCAAGTCGGAGCCTACGAGCAGTACTTC. Its protein is CASSQVGAYEQYF.

In this sample, this clonotype turned up many times. This chain links TRBV6-2 or TRBV6-3 with TRBJ1-2, with TRBD1 matching over 7 bases. CDR3 length: 14 residues. CDR1 is MNHEY and CDR2 is SVGEGT in the germline V gene. V dropped 2 bases and J dropped 5; count of bases not matched to a gene: 5. CDR3 coding DNA: TGTGCCAGCAGTTACGGACAGGACCAGTATGGCTACACCTTC. Protein product: CASSYGQDQYGYTF.

This clonotype was observed at least ten times. V and J are TRBV30 and TRBJ2-1; 9 bases are shared with TRBD2. This CDR3 is 14 amino acids long. Germline V gene lookup returns CDR1 GTSNPN and CDR2 SVGIG (reference sequence). Unmatched junction bases numbered 3, after V lost 2 bases and J lost 4 bases. The CDR3: CAWSLSGGYNEQFF. The CDR3 bases are TGTGCCTGGAGTCTCAGCGGGGGGTACAATGAGCAGTTCTTC.

The genes are TRBV7-2 and TRBJ2-7; 7 positions match TRBD2. Germline-derived CDR1 and CDR2 are SGHTA and FQGNSA. V lost 1 base and J lost 0; bases outside the gene matches: 6. The CDR3 is 16 amino acids. The CDR3 is CASSLGPAGNSYEQYF. In nucleotides, the CDR3 is TGTGCCAGCAGCTTAGGGCCAGCGGGAAACTCCTACGAGCAGTACTTC.

This clonotype has only a few counts. The rearrangement uses TRBV12-3 or TRBV12-4 and TRBJ2-2; D may be TRBD2 (6 bases). CDR3 length equals 15 residues. V lost 6 bases and J 7 bases, leaving 18 bases between the germline ends. Here the CDR3 reads CASSPTRRIGGELFF. The CDR3 region has the DNA TGTGCCAGCAGCCCGACTAGGCGGATAGGCGGGGAGCTGTTTTTT.

The chain employs TRBV4-1 and TRBJ1-1; D unclear. Germline V CDR1 and CDR2: MGHRA, YSYEKL. The CDR3 sequence is 16 residues long. Trimming took off 4 bases at V and 2 bases at J, with 17 bases between the two ends. CDR3 amino acids: CASSLGGRGANTEAFF. For the CDR3, the DNA is TGCGCCAGCAGCCTTGGCGGGCGGGGAGCCAACACTGAAGCTTTCTTT.

This clonotype was detected ten times or more. This chain joins TRBV7-2 and TRBJ2-5; D gene ambiguous. CDR1 is SGHTA, CDR2 FQGNSA, per germline. This CDR3 is built from 14 residues. V was pared by 1 base and J by 3 bases, with 9 bases between. CDR3 sequence (DNA): TGTGCCAGCAGCTTAGAGTTCAGGAAAGAGACCCAGTACTTC. It codes for CASSLEFRKETQYF.